This is a list of T cell receptor beta chains from one sample in a study of T cell responses to AZD1222 COVID-19 vaccine. Sequenced by immunoSEQ multiplex PCR; TCRdb stores in-frame clones only, minus some. The sample includes roughly 110,000 clones, approximately 90% seen only once; the top ten take 22%. The sequenced sample was peripheral blood, obtained on day 0 of AZD1222 vaccination. These receptor sequences come from an adult in good health. Both conserved end residues are part of each CDR3. D genes are given only for firm matches. A row's size may be missing; if present it is once, few, many or a size class.

D gene | J gene | CDR3 length | clone size | V gene | CDR3 protein | CDR3 DNA
TRBD1 | TRBJ1-6 | 14 | . | TRBV9 | CASSAGTDNSPLHF | TGTGCCAGCAGCGCCGGGACAGACAATTCACCCCTCCACTTT
. | TRBJ1-2 | 14 | . | TRBV2 | CASSESWGYYGYTF | TGTGCCAGCAGTGAATCTTGGGGGTACTATGGCTACACCTTC
TRBD1 | TRBJ2-5 | 16 | . | TRBV7-2 | CASRVQGQGAWETQYF | TGTGCCAGCAGAGTCCAGGGACAGGGGGCGTGGGAGACCCAGTACTTC
. | TRBJ2-1 | 12 | . | TRBV12-3/TRBV12-4 | CASSPHVGEQFF | TGTGCCAGCAGTCCCCATGTGGGTGAGCAGTTCTTC
. | TRBJ1-2 | 13 | . | TRBV5-1 | CASSLDGGDGYTF | TGCGCCAGCAGCTTGGATGGAGGGGATGGCTACACCTTC
TRBD1 | TRBJ2-2 | 13 | few | TRBV27 | CASSPQGPGELFF | TGTGCCAGCAGTCCACAGGGGCCCGGGGAGCTGTTTTTT
TRBD2 | TRBJ2-1 | 17 | . | TRBV7-8 | CASSSARSSGGYNEQFF | TGTGCCAGCAGCTCGGCCCGGTCTAGCGGGGGATACAATGAGCAGTTCTTC
. | TRBJ1-6 | 12 | . | TRBV2 | CASSRQLEALHF | TGTGCCAGCAGCCGACAGCTGGAGGCCCTCCACTTT
. | TRBJ1-2 | 12 | once | TRBV4-2 | CASSQDGRGYTF | TGTGCCAGCAGCCAAGATGGGAGAGGCTACACCTTC
TRBD2 | TRBJ2-4 | 14 | . | TRBV19 | CATHNAGDKNIQYF | TGTGCCACCCATAACGCGGGGGACAAAAACATTCAGTACTTC
. | TRBJ2-1 | 13 | . | TRBV5-1 | CASSPGPNNEQFF | TGCGCCAGCAGCCCAGGACCCAACAATGAGCAGTTCTTC
. | TRBJ1-2 | 12 | once | TRBV29-1 | CSVEWGSYGYTF | TGCAGCGTTGAATGGGGGAGCTATGGCTACACCTTC
. | TRBJ2-7 | 15 | . | TRBV4-3 | CASSHGRGGTYEQYF | TGCGCCAGCAGCCACGGTAGGGGGGGAACCTACGAGCAGTACTTC
. | TRBJ1-5 | 15 | once | TRBV19 | CASSPTAGGNQPQHF | TGTGCCAGTAGTCCGACCGCAGGGGGCAATCAGCCCCAGCATTTT
TRBD1 | TRBJ1-1 | 13 | . | TRBV27 | CASTSGGISRAFF | TGTGCCAGCACCTCAGGGGGCATCTCTCGGGCTTTCTTT
TRBD1 | TRBJ2-7 | 16 | . | TRBV7-2 | CASSLHQTGSSYEQYF | TGTGCCAGCAGCTTGCATCAGACAGGGAGCTCCTACGAGCAGTACTTC
. | TRBJ2-7 | 12 | . | TRBV29-1 | CSARDTAYEQYF | TGCAGCGCGAGGGACACCGCCTACGAGCAGTACTTC
. | TRBJ2-3 | 14 | . | TRBV7-3 | CASSSLASSDTQYF | TGTGCCAGCAGCTCCCTAGCGTCCTCAGATACGCAGTATTTT
. | TRBJ2-7 | 15 | . | TRBV3-1/TRBV3-2 | CASSPNLGRFYEQYF | TGTGCCAGCAGCCCCAACCTTGGGCGTTTCTACGAGCAGTACTTC
TRBD1 | TRBJ1-1 | 13 | . | TRBV30 | CAWSGTGNTEAFF | TGTGCCTGGAGCGGGACAGGGAACACTGAAGCTTTCTTT
. | TRBJ1-5 | 13 | . | TRBV25-1 | CAGGRTDNQPQHF | TGTGCCGGGGGTCGGACAGACAATCAGCCCCAGCATTTT
. | TRBJ2-7 | 15 | . | TRBV5-1 | CASSLISEGSYEQYF | TGCGCCAGCAGCCTCATATCCGAGGGTAGCTACGAGCAGTACTTC
TRBD1 | TRBJ2-7 | 17 | few | TRBV2 | CASSELGVGTASYEQYF | TGTGCCAGCAGTGAGTTAGGGGTGGGGACAGCCTCCTACGAGCAGTACTTC
. | TRBJ1-1 | 17 | . | TRBV29-1 | CSVAPGEPRNLNTEAFF | TGCAGCGTTGCGCCGGGGGAACCCAGAAATTTGAACACTGAAGCTTTCTTT
. | TRBJ1-5 | 14 | . | TRBV5-6 | CASSLGQTNQPQHF | TGTGCCAGCAGCTTGGGACAGACTAATCAGCCCCAGCATTTT
TRBD2 | TRBJ2-3 | 15 | . | TRBV5-4 | CASSLVGLAGLVQYF | TGTGCCAGCAGCTTGGTTGGACTAGCGGGGTTAGTGCAGTATTTT
. | TRBJ2-1 | 16 | . | TRBV3-1/TRBV3-2 | CASSSIPGAGYNEQFF | TGTGCCAGCAGCAGCATACCGGGGGCCGGATACAATGAGCAGTTCTTC
. | TRBJ2-2 | 13 | few | TRBV5-8 | CASSLLAGGELFF | TGTGCCAGCAGCTTGTTGGCGGGCGGGGAGCTGTTTTTT
. | TRBJ2-7 | 14 | . | TRBV7-8 | CASSLSGVSNEQYF | TGTGCCAGCAGCTTATCAGGGGTCTCTAACGAGCAGTACTTC
. | TRBJ1-4 | 13 | . | TRBV5-1 | CASSYDQNEKLFF | TGCGCCAGCAGCTACGACCAAAATGAAAAACTGTTTTTT
. | TRBJ2-1 | 13 | . | TRBV5-4 | CASSLVLGNEQFF | TGTGCCAGCAGCTTGGTCCTGGGCAATGAGCAGTTCTTC
. | TRBJ2-3 | 14 | . | TRBV6-5 | CASSYSAGTDTQYF | TGTGCCAGCAGTTACTCCGCAGGTACAGATACGCAGTATTTT
. | TRBJ2-1 | 15 | . | TRBV19 | CASSTAQITYNEQFF | TGTGCCAGTAGTACCGCGCAGATTACCTACAATGAGCAGTTCTTC
. | TRBJ1-3 | 16 | . | TRBV18 | CASSPQAGFSGNTIYF | TGTGCCAGCTCACCGCAGGCAGGGTTCTCTGGAAACACCATATATTTT
TRBD1 | TRBJ1-2 | 14 | . | TRBV2 | CASSDPRQGGGYTF | TGTGCCAGCAGTGACCCGCGACAGGGTGGAGGCTACACCTTC
. | TRBJ1-2 | 16 | . | TRBV7-5 | CARSLEPLGQNYGYTF | TGTGCCAGAAGCTTAGAACCCCTGGGACAAAACTATGGCTACACCTTC
. | TRBJ1-3 | 15 | . | TRBV7-3 | CASSIGGNGGNTIYF | TGTGCCAGCAGTATCGGGGGGAATGGTGGAAACACCATATATTTT
. | TRBJ2-5 | 11 | . | TRBV5-3 | CARSSWMGQYF | TGTGCCAGAAGCTCCTGGATGGGCCAGTACTTC
TRBD1 | TRBJ1-1 | 16 | once | TRBV10-1 | CASTGQGAGANTEAFF | TGCGCCAGCACCGGACAGGGGGCCGGGGCGAACACTGAAGCTTTCTTT
TRBD1 | TRBJ1-1 | 15 | . | TRBV19 | CASTRRQGMITEAFF | TGTGCCAGTACCCGACGACAGGGAATGATCACTGAAGCTTTCTTT
TRBD1 | TRBJ1-1 | 13 | . | TRBV29-1 | CSVRRGPETEAFF | TGCAGCGTTCGCAGGGGGCCTGAGACTGAAGCTTTCTTT
. | TRBJ2-7 | 15 | . | TRBV3-1/TRBV3-2 | CASSQSGAGTYEQYF | TGTGCCAGCAGCCAGTCGGGAGCAGGTACATACGAGCAGTACTTC
. | TRBJ1-4 | 14 | . | TRBV7-2 | CASSLSGPNEKLFF | TGTGCCAGCAGCTTATCGGGGCCAAATGAAAAACTGTTTTTT
TRBD2 | TRBJ2-3 | 17 | . | TRBV4-2 | CASSQASGGAITDTQYF | TGTGCCAGCAGCCAGGCTAGCGGGGGGGCGATAACAGATACGCAGTATTTT
TRBD2 | TRBJ2-7 | 15 | . | TRBV3-1/TRBV3-2 | CASSLGLADSYEQYF | TGTGCCAGCAGCCTCGGACTAGCGGACTCCTACGAGCAGTACTTC
TRBD1 | TRBJ2-5 | 14 | few | TRBV5-1 | CASSLDDRVETQYF | TGCGCCAGCAGCTTGGACGACAGGGTGGAGACCCAGTACTTC
TRBD1 | TRBJ1-2 | 15 | . | TRBV5-1 | CASSLAPGQVGGYTF | TGCGCCAGCAGCTTGGCCCCGGGACAGGTGGGAGGCTACACCTTC
TRBD2 | TRBJ2-1 | 17 | . | TRBV19 | CASSHQTRGGKDNEQFF | TGTGCCAGTAGTCATCAGACCCGGGGGGGAAAAGACAATGAGCAGTTCTTC
. | TRBJ1-2 | 14 | . | TRBV7-2 | CASSLGPGGQGYTF | TGTGCCAGCAGCTTAGGTCCGGGAGGGCAGGGCTACACCTTC
. | TRBJ1-6 | 15 | . | TRBV18 | CASSPKAAGNSPLHF | TGTGCCAGCTCACCTAAGGCAGCCGGCAATTCACCCCTCCACTTT
TRBD1 | TRBJ1-2 | 14 | . | TRBV11-2 | CASSSGQGLNGYTF | TGTGCCAGCAGCTCTGGACAGGGTTTGAATGGCTACACCTTC
. | TRBJ2-3 | 16 | . | TRBV5-4 | CASSSGGDVSTDTQYF | TGTGCCAGCAGCTCGGGCGGGGACGTTAGCACAGATACGCAGTATTTT
. | TRBJ2-2 | 13 | . | TRBV7-7 | CASSLSYTGELFF | TGTGCCAGCAGCTTGAGTTACACCGGGGAGCTGTTTTTT
TRBD1 | TRBJ2-5 | 17 | . | TRBV27 | CASSLGSGTGVQETQYF | TGTGCCAGCAGTTTAGGATCCGGGACAGGGGTCCAAGAGACCCAGTACTTC
TRBD1 | TRBJ1-2 | 13 | . | TRBV3-1/TRBV3-2 | CASRGTGNYGYTF | TGTGCCAGCAGAGGGACAGGGAACTATGGCTACACCTTC
. | TRBJ2-7 | 11 | . | TRBV6-5 | CASYWEYEQYF | TGTGCCAGCTACTGGGAATACGAGCAGTACTTC
. | TRBJ1-2 | 13 | . | TRBV10-2 | CASSEMASYGYTF | TGCGCCAGCAGTGAAATGGCAAGCTATGGCTACACCTTC
TRBD2 | TRBJ2-7 | 12 | once | TRBV4-3 | CASSQVGGVQYF | TGCGCCAGCAGCCAAGTGGGGGGGGTGCAGTACTTC
. | TRBJ1-1 | 16 | . | TRBV19 | CASSADIRPPNTEAFF | TGTGCCAGTTCCGCGGATATCCGCCCTCCGAACACTGAAGCTTTCTTT